This is a list of T cell receptor beta chains from one sample in a study of cytomegalovirus exposure and HLA in healthy donors. Produced via immunoSEQ multiplex PCR; TCRdb's table is partial and in-frame only. This repertoire shows about 140,000 clones, 70% found once; its top ten account for roughly 2%. Sequencing was performed on PBMCs. Receptor source: an older woman in good health and CMV-seropositive. Both conserved end residues are part of each CDR3. The D gene is left open where the match is weak. Some rows mark clone size as missing; the rest say once, few, many or name a class of expanded clone.

V gene	D gene	clone size	J gene	CDR3 DNA	CDR3 protein
TRBV5-1	TRBD1	-	TRBJ2-2	TGCGCCAGCAGCTTGTGGGGACAGGGGGACACCGGGGAGCTGTTTTTT	CASSLWGQGDTGELFF
TRBV6-1	TRBD1	-	TRBJ2-2	TGTGCCAGCAGTGAGCGGGGACAGGGGGCGGCCGGGGAGCTGTTTTTT	CASSERGQGAAGELFF
TRBV4-2	TRBD2	-	TRBJ2-1	TGTGCCAGCAGCCAAACCGGGACTAGCGGACTCAATGAGCAGTTCTTC	CASSQTGTSGLNEQFF
TRBV27	TRBD1	-	TRBJ1-4	TGTGCCAGCAGTTCCCAGACAGGGAGTGAAAAACTGTTTTTT	CASSSQTGSEKLFF
TRBV5-1	TRBD1	-	TRBJ2-1	TGCGCCAGCGAACCGGGACAGCCGTACAATGAGCAGTTCTTC	CASEPGQPYNEQFF
TRBV5-6	TRBD1	few	TRBJ1-2	TGTGCCAGCAGCTTATTCAGGGGGCCTCGGGGTGGCTACACCTTC	CASSLFRGPRGGYTF
TRBV7-2	-	-	TRBJ2-2	TGTGCCAGCAGCTTGCGGGGGAACACCGGGGAGCTGTTTTTT	CASSLRGNTGELFF
TRBV15	-	-	TRBJ1-4	TGTGCCACCAGCAGATCTATAGATGCTAATGAAAAACTGTTTTTT	CATSRSIDANEKLFF
TRBV5-1	-	-	TRBJ1-4	TGCGCCAGCAGCCTCATAACAGGGAGCGAAAAACTGTTTTTT	CASSLITGSEKLFF
TRBV7-9	-	-	TRBJ2-2	TGTGCCAGCAGCTTAGGACGGGACTACACCGGGGAGCTGTTTTTT	CASSLGRDYTGELFF
TRBV5-1	-	-	TRBJ1-5	TGCGCCAGCAGCCCGGACAGCGCCCCGACGCAGCCCCAGCATTTT	CASSPDSAPTQPQHF
TRBV6-5	-	once	TRBJ1-1	TGTGCCAGCAGTAACAGGCGGGGTGAAGCTTTCTTT	CASSNRRGEAFF
TRBV19	-	-	TRBJ2-4	TGTGCCAGTAGTATCACTGATGCCAAAAACATTCAGTACTTC	CASSITDAKNIQYF
TRBV5-1	-	-	TRBJ1-2	TGCGCCAGCAGCTTGGCCGGCAGCCCAGCGAACCCCTACTTC	CASSLAGSPANPYF
TRBV7-9	-	-	TRBJ1-5	TGTGCCAGCAGCCGCGGTAATCAGCCCCAGCATTTT	CASSRGNQPQHF
TRBV29-1	TRBD1	-	TRBJ1-2	TGCAGCGAACACCAGGGGGATGGCTACACCTTC	CSEHQGDGYTF
TRBV5-1	-	once	TRBJ2-3	TGCGCCAGCAGCTCATCCGGTTACTCTAGCACAGATACGCAGTATTTT	CASSSSGYSSTDTQYF
TRBV4-1	-	-	TRBJ1-6	TGCGCCAGCAGCCAAGACCCAGACGCCGGGGATAATTCACCCCTCCACTTT	CASSQDPDAGDNSPLHF
TRBV20-1	TRBD2	-	TRBJ2-1	TGCAGTGCTGGGACTAACAATGAGCAGTTCTTC	CSAGTNNEQFF
TRBV5-1	TRBD1	few	TRBJ1-1	TGCGCCAGCAGCCCCGGGACAGGGAAACCCACTGAAGCTTTCTTT	CASSPGTGKPTEAFF
TRBV2	TRBD1	-	TRBJ1-1	TGTGCCAGCAGTAGGGACAGTTCGAACACTGAAGCTTTCTTT	CASSRDSSNTEAFF
TRBV2	TRBD2	few	TRBJ2-1	TGTGCCAGCAGACCGACTAGCGGGAGGGATGAGCAGTTCTTC	CASRPTSGRDEQFF
TRBV5-1	-	-	TRBJ1-5	TGCGCCAGCAGCTTGGCAGGGTCCCGCAATCAGCCCCAGCATTTT	CASSLAGSRNQPQHF
TRBV19	-	-	TRBJ2-2	TGTGCCAGTAGTAGTTCAGGGGCACACACCGGGGAGCTGTTTTTT	CASSSSGAHTGELFF
TRBV5-4	-	-	TRBJ2-7	TGTGCCAGCAGCTTGGACAGGGCAACCTACGAGCAGTACTTC	CASSLDRATYEQYF
TRBV25-1	-	-	TRBJ2-1	TGTGCCAGCAGTTCGTTACGAGGGCGTGAGCAGTTCTTC	CASSSLRGREQFF
TRBV5-1	TRBD2	few	TRBJ2-1	TGCGCCAGCAGCCCTGGACTAGCGGGTGGCAATGAGCAGTTCTTC	CASSPGLAGGNEQFF
TRBV5-6	-	-	TRBJ1-1	TGTGCCAGCAGCTTATGGAAGACTGCTGAAGCTTTCTTT	CASSLWKTAEAFF
TRBV11-2	TRBD1	-	TRBJ1-4	TGTGCCAGCAGCGCAGGGGACAGCCCGTCTGGGAAACTGTTTTTT	CASSAGDSPSGKLFF
TRBV6-5	-	-	TRBJ1-1	TGTGCCAGCAGTTACTCGAAACAGGGACACATGGAAGCTTTCTTT	CASSYSKQGHMEAFF
TRBV10-3	TRBD1	-	TRBJ1-5	TGTGCCATCAGTGGACAGGGGAATCAGCCCCAGCATTTT	CAISGQGNQPQHF
TRBV9	TRBD2	-	TRBJ2-2	TGTGCCAGCAGAGGGACTAGCGGGGACGGGGAGCTGTTTTTT	CASRGTSGDGELFF
TRBV14	TRBD2	-	TRBJ2-2	TGTGCCAGCAGCCTCCTAGCGGGAGGGCGGACCGGGGAGCTGTTTTTT	CASSLLAGGRTGELFF
TRBV5-1	-	-	TRBJ1-4	TGCGCCAGCAGCTTGGAACCCCAGGGGTTTGAAAAACTGTTTTTT	CASSLEPQGFEKLFF
TRBV28	-	once	TRBJ1-4	TGTGCCAGCAGTTCACCAGGGTCCGATGAAAAACTGTTTTTT	CASSSPGSDEKLFF
TRBV2	-	-	TRBJ1-2	TGTGCCAGCAGTACGACAGGTCCGAACTATGGCTACACCTTC	CASSTTGPNYGYTF
TRBV5-1	-	-	TRBJ1-4	TGCGCCAGCAGCTACGGACACCAGAATGAAAAACTGTTTTTT	CASSYGHQNEKLFF
TRBV29-1	-	-	TRBJ1-1	TGCAGCGTTGAAGACGCAGCGCTGAACACTGAAGCTTTCTTT	CSVEDAALNTEAFF
TRBV5-1	-	-	TRBJ2-1	TGCGCCAGCAGCTTTACTGCCTATGAGCAGTTCTTC	CASSFTAYEQFF
TRBV2	-	few	TRBJ1-2	TGTGCCAGCAGTGGGGACACCTATGGCTACACCTTC	CASSGDTYGYTF
TRBV6-5	-	-	TRBJ1-2	TGTGCCAGCAGTTCGGCGGGCGACTATGGCTACACCTTC	CASSSAGDYGYTF
TRBV7-2	-	-	TRBJ1-2	TGTGCCAGCAGCTTAAGGCAGGGATCCTATGGCTACACCTTC	CASSLRQGSYGYTF
TRBV4-2	TRBD2	few	TRBJ2-1	TGTGCCAGCAGCCAAGAATCTAGCGGGAGTTCTCAGTTCTTC	CASSQESSGSSQFF
TRBV5-1	-	-	TRBJ2-2	TGCGCCAGCAGCTTGAGGGGGAGTAACACCGGGGAGCTGTTTTTT	CASSLRGSNTGELFF
TRBV25-1	TRBD1	-	TRBJ1-2	TGTGCCAGCAGTGCCGGGACAGCAATCTATGGCTACACCTTC	CASSAGTAIYGYTF
TRBV19	-	few	TRBJ1-2	TGTGCCAGTAGTAACAACCAACAGGTTCTAAATGGCTACACCTTC	CASSNNQQVLNGYTF
TRBV6-1	TRBD1	-	TRBJ1-1	TGTGCCAGCAGTGAACCGGGACAGGGGAACACTGAAGCTTTCTTT	CASSEPGQGNTEAFF
TRBV2	TRBD1	-	TRBJ2-1	TGTGCCAGCAGGCCCCCGGGACAGGGTTTTGAGCAGTTCTTC	CASRPPGQGFEQFF
TRBV6-1	-	-	TRBJ1-2	TGTGCCAGCAGGAAGGACAGCAACTATGGCTACACCTTC	CASRKDSNYGYTF
TRBV19	-	-	TRBJ1-5	TGTGCCAGTAGTGGAAGGGGGAAACGCCAGCCCCAGCATTTT	CASSGRGKRQPQHF
TRBV25-1	TRBD1	-	TRBJ1-2	TGTGCCAGCGCACAGGGGGCCCATGGCTACACCTTC	CASAQGAHGYTF